Each of the 30 T cell receptor beta chains below was sequenced from the same sample in a study of monozygotic twins with inflammatory bowel disease. TCRdb re-called the 5' RACE reads and shows each CDR3 protein once, DNA omitted. The sample totals 400,000 to 500,000 distinct CDR3 sequences; its top ten clones hold around 2.4%. The sequenced sample was blood. The receptors derive from a human donor with ulcerative colitis or Crohn's disease, or a healthy co-twin of an affected twin (not recorded which).

The chain employs TRBV11-2 and TRBJ2-3; no DNA is available, so the TRBD2 call from TCRdb remains unchecked. CDR3 length: 15 amino acids. Germline values: CDR1 SGHAT, CDR2 FQNNGV. CDR3 loop: CASSSRADSTDTQYF.

V usage is TRBV20-1 and J usage is TRBJ2-2; TCRdb names TRBD1, which stays unverified in the absence of DNA. CDR3 length: 15 amino acids. Germline V gene sequence: CDR1 DFQATT, CDR2 SNEGSKA (reference sequence). The CDR3 sequence: CSARKAGRETGELFF.

This chain connects TRBV3-1 to TRBJ1-1. This CDR3 comprises 13 residues. The germline V gene encodes CDR1 LGHDT and CDR2 YNNKEL (reference sequence). The CDR3 spells CASSQGSDCEAFF.

The gene calls are TRBV4-2 and TRBJ2-1; TCRdb returns TRBD2, unconfirmable since there is no DNA. Germline V gives CDR1 LGHNA, CDR2 YNFKEQ. The CDR3 contains 17 residues. CDR3: CASSQDVRDYTYNEQFF.

The rearrangement joins TRBV10-3 to TRBJ2-3; the TCRdb D gene call, TRBD1, has no DNA to confirm it. The germline V gene has CDR1 ENHRY and CDR2 SYGVKD. The CDR3 length is 14 residues. CDR3 loop: CAITLTGHTDTQYF.

V gene TRBV12-3 or TRBV12-4 combines with J gene TRBJ1-1. This CDR3 spans 13 amino acids. CDR3: CASSTLAGTEAFF.

J is TRBJ2-2 and V is TRBV20-1; the D call from TCRdb, TRBD1, cannot be confirmed without DNA. The CDR3 is 14 residues long. CDR1 is DFQATT and CDR2 is SNEGSKA in the germline V gene (reference sequence). CDR3 in amino acids: CSASLGDSSGELFF.

The chain links TRBV5-1 to TRBJ1-2; the D call from TCRdb, TRBD1, cannot be confirmed without DNA. This CDR3 contains 13 residues. Germline CDR1 is SGHRS and CDR2 is YFSETQ. This chain's CDR3 is CASSPGGFYGYTF.

This rearrangement joins TRBV5-1 to TRBJ2-1; TCRdb selects TRBD2, and the lack of DNA leaves this call unchecked. The CDR3 has 15 amino acids. Germline CDR1 SGHRS, CDR2 YFSETQ. The CDR3 is CASSQTSDNYNEQFF. Variable domain in full (rest from reference TRBV5-1 and TRBJ2-1): KAGVTQTPRYLIKTRGQQVTLSCSPISGHRSVSWYQQTPGQGLQFLFEYFSETQRNKGNFPGRFSGRQFSNSRSEMNVSTLELGDSALYLCASSQTSDNYNEQFFGPGTRLTVL.

V and J are TRBV3-1 and TRBJ2-1. CDR3 length: 12 residues. Germline V lookup: CDR1 LGHDT, CDR2 YNNKEL (reference sequence). This chain's CDR3 is CASSQLGNEQFF.

The rearrangement uses TRBV2 and TRBJ1-5. The CDR3 spans 15 residues. The V gene's germline CDR1 is SNHLY and CDR2 FYNNEI. CDR3 sequence: CASSELWGNNQPQHF.

The CDR3 here is CASSQDRAGTYEQYF. The chain joins TRBV4-3 to TRBJ2-7; TCRdb's D gene call, TRBD2, goes unchecked for lack of DNA. Germline-derived CDR1 and CDR2 are LGHNA and YSLEER. The CDR3 consists of 15 residues.

The chain links TRBV7-6 to TRBJ1-1. The CDR3 covers 14 residues. Germline CDR1 SGHVS, CDR2 FNYEAQ. CDR3: CASSLEVGRTEAFF.

The chain employs TRBV27 and TRBJ2-5; TCRdb names TRBD2, which stays unverified in the absence of DNA. The CDR3 sequence is 19 residues long. Per the germline V gene, CDR1 is MNHEY and CDR2 is SMNVEV (reference sequence). The CDR3: CASSHTKTSGRWGQETQYF.

The chain carries TRBV3-1 and TRBJ2-7. Germline-derived CDR1 and CDR2 are LGHDT and YNNKEL (reference sequence). This CDR3 contains 14 residues. The CDR3 is CASSLNPSSYEQYF.

This CDR3 is CASSQDDTGGAGELFF. The V call is TRBV4-2, the J call TRBJ2-2; TCRdb picks TRBD2, but there is no DNA to check that call. The germline V gene has CDR1 LGHNA and CDR2 YNFKEQ. This CDR3 comprises 16 residues.

This sequence joins TRBV6-2 or TRBV6-3 and TRBJ1-4; with no DNA, the TCRdb D assignment of TRBD1 cannot be verified. CDR3 length equals 14 residues. The germline V gene encodes CDR1 MNHEY and CDR2 SVGEGT. This CDR3 is CASSYRGQNEKLFF.

The chain recombines TRBV6-2 or TRBV6-3 with TRBJ1-5; TCRdb designates TRBD1, a call that cannot be tested without DNA. The CDR3 length is 15 residues. Per the germline V gene, CDR1 is MNHEY and CDR2 is SVGEGT. The CDR3 sequence is CASSDRQGINQPQHF.

The chain uses TRBV12-3 or TRBV12-4 and TRBJ2-5; the TRBD1 assignment by TCRdb is unverifiable without DNA. The CDR3 spans 16 residues. The CDR3 region is CASSLDDRQAQETQYF.

The chain combines TRBV5-1 with TRBJ2-1; no DNA is available, so the TRBD2 call from TCRdb remains unchecked. This CDR3 comprises 15 residues. CDR1 is SGHRS and CDR2 is YFSETQ in the germline V gene. The CDR3 loop is CASSLGREGQGEQFF. Drawing the rest from reference TRBV5-1 and TRBJ2-1, the complete variable domain is KAGVTQTPRYLIKTRGQQVTLSCSPISGHRSVSWYQQTPGQGLQFLFEYFSETQRNKGNFPGRFSGRQFSNSRSEMNVSTLELGDSALYLCASSLGREGQGEQFFGPGTRLTVL.

J is TRBJ2-4 and V is TRBV20-1; TCRdb selects TRBD1, and the lack of DNA leaves this call unchecked. This CDR3 spans 14 amino acids. Germline CDR1 and CDR2: DFQATT and SNEGSKA (reference sequence). This chain's CDR3 is CSARDLGRLGFQYF.

V gene TRBV5-1 combines with J gene TRBJ2-3. This CDR3 contains 16 residues. Germline V lookup: CDR1 SGHRS, CDR2 YFSETQ. The CDR3 is CASSLAISAGTDTQYF.

The J gene is TRBJ2-7, the V gene TRBV5-5; TCRdb's D call, TRBD1, is unchecked because there is no DNA. Germline CDR1 is SGHKS and CDR2 is YYEKEE (reference sequence). This CDR3 spans 14 amino acids. The CDR3 here is CASSLKQGGVEQYF.

The rearrangement joins TRBV5-1 to TRBJ1-2. Germline V gene lookup returns CDR1 SGHRS and CDR2 YFSETQ. The length of the CDR3 is 15 residues. The CDR3 is CASSLGGTANYGYTF.

The chain employs TRBV6-1 and TRBJ2-3. The germline V gene encodes CDR1 MNHNS and CDR2 SASEGT. CDR3 length equals 14 residues. CDR3 sequence reads: CASSEDSSRDTQYF.

The chain is built from TRBV12-3 or TRBV12-4 and TRBJ1-2; there is no DNA to check the TCRdb D call of TRBD1. This CDR3 is 16 amino acids long. The CDR3 region is CASSLPPQGTFYGYTF.

The V and J genes are TRBV20-1 and TRBJ2-5; no DNA is available, so the TRBD1 call from TCRdb remains unchecked. CDR1 and CDR2 from the germline V gene are DFQATT and SNEGSKA (reference sequence). There are 13 residues in the CDR3. The CDR3 spells CSASPRDKGTQYF.

J is TRBJ2-1 and V is TRBV7-2; the D gene TCRdb calls, TRBD2, cannot be checked with no DNA. Germline lookup yields CDR1 SGHTA and CDR2 FQGNSA. The CDR3 consists of 16 residues. The CDR3 protein is CASSLIAGGPYNEQFF.

V usage is TRBV20-1 and J usage is TRBJ2-7. Germline CDR1 is DFQATT and CDR2 is SNEGSKA (reference sequence). The CDR3 contains 13 residues. The CDR3 sequence: CSASPGSSYEQYF.

The chain carries TRBV20-1 and TRBJ2-3; TCRdb proposes TRBD2, but this gene call is untestable without DNA. This CDR3 region has 15 residues. In germline, CDR1 is DFQATT, CDR2 SNEGSKA (reference sequence). The CDR3: CSALDGVLGPDTQYF.